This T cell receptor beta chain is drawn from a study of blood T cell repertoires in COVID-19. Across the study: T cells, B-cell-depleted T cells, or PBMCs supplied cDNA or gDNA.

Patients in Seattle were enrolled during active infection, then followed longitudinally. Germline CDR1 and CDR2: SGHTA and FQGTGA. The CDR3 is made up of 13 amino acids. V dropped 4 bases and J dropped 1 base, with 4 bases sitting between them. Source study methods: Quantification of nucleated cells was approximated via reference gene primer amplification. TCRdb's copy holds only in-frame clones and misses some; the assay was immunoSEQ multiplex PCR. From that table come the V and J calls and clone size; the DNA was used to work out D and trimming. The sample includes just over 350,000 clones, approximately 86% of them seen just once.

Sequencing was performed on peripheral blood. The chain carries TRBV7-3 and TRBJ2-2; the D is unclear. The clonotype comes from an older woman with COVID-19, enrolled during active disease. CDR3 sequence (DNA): TGTGCCAGCAGCTCTTGGAACACCGGGGAGCTGTTTTTT. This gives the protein CASSSWNTGELFF.